The clone carrying this T cell receptor (beta chain) was detected a few times. Its antigen is still unknown. The data are from a study of metastatic and nonmetastatic thyroid tumors. The wider study: Comparison of repertoires was carried out across blood and tumor or nodule tissue from malignant and benign thyroid patients. Broader study findings: Relative to benign nodules, malignant thyroid tumors were reportedly characterized by significantly elevated TCR beta diversity in blood and tumor.

V was pared by 7 bases and J by 3 bases, with 7 bases between. In germline, CDR1 is MNHNS, CDR2 SASEGT. This CDR3 is 11 amino acids long. None of the patients had undergone any treatment ahead of thyroid surgery. TCRdb redid the clone calls on the PCR reads using MiXCR. The sample holds 65,000 or so clones, about 3.8% seen once. The specimen sequenced was blood. The clonotype comes from a female donor with papillary thyroid cancer or a benign thyroid nodule (not recorded which). Some clones in this sample may be carry-over from other donors' samples. This chain connects TRBV6-1 to TRBJ2-7; D is uncertain. CDR3 nucleotide sequence: TGTGCCAGCACGAGTCGCTACGAGCAGTACTTC. It encodes CASTSRYEQYF.